This T cell receptor beta chain derives from a study of vaccination and CD4 T cells after COVID-19. The V and J ends lost 5 bases and 5 bases respectively, with 11 bases between them. The CDR3 is made up of 13 amino acids. Germline-derived CDR1 and CDR2 are SGHRS and YFSETQ. Cultured CD4+ T cell DNA was sequenced using the Oncomine TCR Beta short-read assay. From the PCR reads, TCRdb called clonotypes with MiXCR, one entry per CDR3 protein. The sample holds around 10,000 distinct CDR3 sequences, about 42% seen once. On this clonotype: Its antigen is as yet unknown.

Treatment specified: roughly 10-day PBMC culture with coronavirus spike peptide pools or control peptides (ViraFEST assay). The specimen sequenced was CD4+ T cells from blood, cultured in vitro. The rearrangement joins TRBV5-1 to TRBJ2-1; D may be TRBD1 (6 bases). This TCR derives from a human donor who had recovered from COVID-19. The chain's CDR3 is CASSHTGNNEQFF. The CDR3 nucleotides are TGCGCCAGCAGTCATACAGGGAACAATGAGCAGTTCTTC.